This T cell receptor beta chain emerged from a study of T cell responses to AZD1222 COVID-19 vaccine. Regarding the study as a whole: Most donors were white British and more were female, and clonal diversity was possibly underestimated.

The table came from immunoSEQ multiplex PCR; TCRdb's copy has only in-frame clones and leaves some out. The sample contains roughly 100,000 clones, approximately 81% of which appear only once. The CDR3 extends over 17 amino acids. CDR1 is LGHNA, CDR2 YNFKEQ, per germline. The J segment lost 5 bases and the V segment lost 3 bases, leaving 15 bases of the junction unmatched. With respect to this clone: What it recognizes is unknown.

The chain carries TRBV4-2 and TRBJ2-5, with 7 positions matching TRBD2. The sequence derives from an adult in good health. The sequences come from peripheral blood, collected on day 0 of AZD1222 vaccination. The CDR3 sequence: CASSQAGRLAGEETQYF. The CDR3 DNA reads TGTGCCAGCAGCCAGGCGGGGAGACTGGCGGGAGAGGAGACCCAGTACTTC.